This TCR beta chain was found in a study of blood T cell repertoires in COVID-19. Clones were sequenced by immunoSEQ multiplex PCR, and TCRdb holds only the in-frame ones, with some missing. Of 150,000 to 200,000 clones detected, about 79% appear once; the ten largest clones hold 26%. The CDR3 has 19 residues. Germline V gene lookup returns CDR1 LGHNA and CDR2 YNFKEQ. Trimming cost V 1 base and J 1 base, with 22 bases left between them. This clonotype originated in a woman in her 70s with acute or convalescent COVID-19. What was sequenced was peripheral blood. The J gene is TRBJ2-5, the V gene TRBV4-2; maybe TRBD1 (6 bases). The CDR3 protein is CASSQAHTPGVGAQETQYF. The CDR3 nucleotides are TGTGCCAGCAGCCAAGCTCATACTCCAGGGGTCGGGGCCCAAGAGACCCAGTACTTC.